The rows below give T cell receptor beta chains drawn from one sample of a study of blood T cell repertoires in COVID-19. Profiled with immunoSEQ multiplex PCR; TCRdb holds only in-frame clones, not every one. The data contain about 70,000 clones, 75% to 90% of them singletons. Material: peripheral blood. These receptors came from a human donor in a cohort sampled during active COVID-19. CDR3s include the opening cysteine and the closing phenylalanine or tryptophan. A D gene is named only where the DNA matches it firmly. Expanded clones are given a class, and other clones once, few, many or no size at all.

length: 14
D: NA
size: NA
V: TRBV9
J: TRBJ2-3
CDR3: CASSETSGVHTQYF
DNA: TGTGCCAGCAGCGAGACCTCAGGGGTACATACGCAGTATTTT

length: 18
D: NA
size: NA
V: TRBV4-2
J: TRBJ2-7
CDR3: CASSQERGGRDISYEQYF
DNA: TGTGCCAGCAGCCAAGAAAGAGGGGGTCGGGACATCTCCTACGAGCAGTACTTC

length: 15
D: NA
size: NA
V: TRBV2
J: TRBJ2-7
CDR3: CASSVREGGAYEQYF
DNA: TGTGCCAGCAGTGTCCGCGAGGGGGGGGCCTACGAGCAGTACTTC

length: 17
D: TRBD2
size: few
V: TRBV3-1/TRBV3-2
J: TRBJ2-7
CDR3: CASSPGGTNIRSYEQYF
DNA: TGTGCCAGCAGCCCCGGCGGGACTAATATCCGGTCCTACGAGCAGTACTTC

length: 15
D: NA
size: NA
V: TRBV6-5
J: TRBJ2-7
CDR3: CASSYFRGASYEQYF
DNA: TGTGCCAGCAGTTATTTTCGGGGGGCTAGTTACGAGCAGTACTTC

length: 15
D: NA
size: NA
V: TRBV24-1
J: TRBJ2-7
CDR3: CATSDPVTGSYEQYF
DNA: TGTGCCACCAGTGACCCCGTGACAGGCTCCTACGAGCAGTACTTC

length: 15
D: NA
size: NA
V: TRBV6-5
J: TRBJ2-2
CDR3: CASSRQVPLSGELFF
DNA: TGTGCCAGCAGTAGACAGGTCCCTCTGTCCGGGGAGCTGTTTTTT

length: 16
D: NA
size: NA
V: TRBV6-6
J: TRBJ1-5
CDR3: CASSYWRERGNQPQHF
DNA: TGTGCCAGCAGTTACTGGAGAGAGAGGGGCAATCAGCCCCAGCATTTT

length: 13
D: NA
size: NA
V: TRBV28
J: TRBJ2-7
CDR3: CASSLNGPHEQYF
DNA: TGTGCCAGCAGTCTAAATGGTCCCCACGAGCAGTACTTC

length: 16
D: TRBD1
size: NA
V: TRBV5-8
J: TRBJ1-2
CDR3: CASSSFETGYFYGYTF
DNA: TGTGCCAGCAGCTCCTTCGAGACAGGGTATTTTTATGGCTACACCTTC

length: 16
D: TRBD1
size: NA
V: TRBV19
J: TRBJ1-5
CDR3: CASNMRTGDGNQPQHF
DNA: TGTGCCAGTAATATGAGGACAGGGGACGGCAATCAGCCCCAGCATTTT

length: 15
D: TRBD1
size: NA
V: TRBV7-2
J: TRBJ1-5
CDR3: CASSPDRQGYQPQHF
DNA: TGTGCCAGCAGTCCAGACAGACAGGGGTATCAGCCCCAGCATTTT

length: 13
D: NA
size: NA
V: TRBV7-2
J: TRBJ1-2
CDR3: CASSLGIFGGYTF
DNA: TGTGCCAGCAGCTTAGGTATCTTCGGTGGCTACACCTTC

length: 12
D: NA
size: NA
V: TRBV12-3/TRBV12-4
J: TRBJ2-7
CDR3: CASTKQDYEQYF
DNA: TGTGCCAGCACCAAACAAGACTACGAGCAGTACTTC

length: 17
D: NA
size: once
V: TRBV15
J: TRBJ2-2
CDR3: CATSRDLSRGPTGELFF
DNA: TGTGCCACCAGCAGAGATCTTAGTAGGGGTCCCACCGGGGAGCTGTTTTTT

length: 17
D: TRBD1
size: NA
V: TRBV19
J: TRBJ1-5
CDR3: CASSIVSGGNSNQPQHF
DNA: TGTGCCAGTAGTATTGTTTCAGGGGGCAATAGCAATCAGCCCCAGCATTTT

length: 13
D: NA
size: few
V: TRBV12-3/TRBV12-4
J: TRBJ1-3
CDR3: CASSLSSGNTIYF
DNA: TGTGCCAGCAGTTTGAGCTCTGGAAACACCATATATTTT

length: 15
D: TRBD1
size: NA
V: TRBV18
J: TRBJ1-2
CDR3: CASSPGQIPNYGYTF
DNA: TGTGCCAGCTCACCGGGACAGATCCCTAACTATGGCTACACCTTC

length: 17
D: NA
size: NA
V: TRBV27
J: TRBJ2-7
CDR3: CASSFLPSSARRDEQYF
DNA: TGTGCCAGCAGTTTTCTCCCCTCCTCGGCAAGACGGGACGAGCAGTACTTC

length: 12
D: NA
size: NA
V: TRBV2
J: TRBJ2-2
CDR3: CASSRTARELFF
DNA: TGTGCCAGCAGTCGGACTGCGCGGGAGCTGTTTTTT

length: 13
D: NA
size: NA
V: TRBV6-5
J: TRBJ2-7
CDR3: CASGKDGTYEQYF
DNA: TGTGCCAGCGGGAAGGACGGGACCTACGAGCAGTACTTC

length: 17
D: TRBD1
size: NA
V: TRBV6-4
J: TRBJ2-6
CDR3: CASSAGQGLSGANVLTF
DNA: TGTGCCAGCAGTGCGGGACAGGGGTTATCTGGGGCCAACGTCCTGACTTTC

length: 18
D: NA
size: once
V: TRBV18
J: TRBJ2-7
CDR3: CASSPPNLQDSPSYEQYF
DNA: TGTGCCAGCTCACCACCGAACCTCCAAGACAGTCCCTCCTACGAGCAGTACTTC

length: 15
D: TRBD2
size: NA
V: TRBV5-1
J: TRBJ2-3
CDR3: CASSRTSGGTDTQYF
DNA: TGCGCCAGCAGCAGGACTAGCGGGGGCACAGATACGCAGTATTTT

length: 15
D: NA
size: NA
V: TRBV2
J: TRBJ2-4
CDR3: CASRRTNTLENIQYF
DNA: TGTGCCAGCCGCCGCACAAACACCCTCGAAAACATTCAGTACTTC

length: 13
D: NA
size: once
V: TRBV5-1
J: TRBJ2-1
CDR3: CASSFQGSNEQFF
DNA: TGCGCCAGCAGCTTCCAGGGTAGCAATGAGCAGTTCTTC

length: 12
D: NA
size: NA
V: TRBV29-1
J: TRBJ1-2
CDR3: CSGGSGSYGYTF
DNA: TGCAGCGGGGGTTCGGGGTCCTATGGCTACACCTTC

length: 20
D: TRBD1
size: once
V: TRBV7-9
J: TRBJ2-1
CDR3: CASSIPGPRGRPSWLDEQFF
DNA: TGTGCCAGCAGCATCCCTGGACCGAGGGGGCGGCCCTCGTGGTTGGATGAGCAGTTCTTC

length: 15
D: TRBD1
size: NA
V: TRBV3-1/TRBV3-2
J: TRBJ1-5
CDR3: CASSHAGQGNQPQHF
DNA: TGTGCCAGCAGCCACGCCGGACAGGGCAATCAGCCCCAGCATTTT

length: 15
D: NA
size: NA
V: TRBV3-1/TRBV3-2
J: TRBJ1-2
CDR3: CASSQQIGGKYGYTF
DNA: TGTGCCAGCAGCCAACAAATTGGGGGCAAGTATGGCTACACCTTC

length: 14
D: NA
size: NA
V: TRBV2
J: TRBJ1-3
CDR3: CASNSGVSGNTIYF
DNA: TGTGCCAGCAATTCAGGGGTCTCTGGAAACACCATATATTTT

length: 15
D: TRBD1
size: NA
V: TRBV5-1
J: TRBJ1-2
CDR3: CASSGMDRVNYGYTF
DNA: TGCGCCAGCAGCGGGATGGACAGGGTAAACTATGGCTACACCTTC

length: 13
D: TRBD2
size: NA
V: TRBV4-1
J: TRBJ2-7
CDR3: CASSQGGVAEQYF
DNA: TGCGCCAGCAGCCAGGGGGGGGTTGCCGAGCAGTACTTC

length: 16
D: NA
size: NA
V: TRBV19
J: TRBJ2-5
CDR3: CASSIMVVDTRETQYF
DNA: TGTGCCAGTAGTATTATGGTCGTGGACACCCGGGAGACCCAGTACTTC

length: 12
D: NA
size: NA
V: TRBV30
J: TRBJ2-5
CDR3: CAWAPSGETQYF
DNA: TGTGCCTGGGCCCCGTCGGGGGAGACCCAGTACTTC

length: 14
D: TRBD1
size: NA
V: TRBV28
J: TRBJ1-4
CDR3: CASTPGQGDEKLFF
DNA: TGTGCCAGCACCCCGGGACAGGGAGATGAAAAACTGTTTTTT

length: 14
D: TRBD2
size: few
V: TRBV9
J: TRBJ2-5
CDR3: CASSVGTSGGTQYF
DNA: TGTGCCAGCAGCGTAGGGACTAGCGGGGGGACCCAGTACTTC

length: 14
D: NA
size: NA
V: TRBV19
J: TRBJ1-1
CDR3: CASSIFPGDTEAFF
DNA: TGTGCCAGTAGTATTTTCCCTGGAGACACTGAAGCTTTCTTT

length: 15
D: TRBD2
size: NA
V: TRBV27
J: TRBJ2-7
CDR3: CASSLAAGDPYEQYF
DNA: TGTGCCAGCAGTCTCGCGGCGGGGGACCCCTACGAGCAGTACTTC

length: 17
D: NA
size: NA
V: TRBV27
J: TRBJ1-1
CDR3: CASSLSPSSLGGTEAFF
DNA: TGTGCCAGCAGTTTATCGCCAAGCTCCCTGGGGGGCACTGAAGCTTTCTTT

length: 16
D: TRBD1
size: NA
V: TRBV18
J: TRBJ2-2
CDR3: CASSRNRGADTGELFF
DNA: TGTGCCAGCTCACGGAACAGGGGCGCGGACACCGGGGAGCTGTTTTTT

length: 14
D: NA
size: NA
V: TRBV28
J: TRBJ1-5
CDR3: CASSPDSSYQPQHF
DNA: TGTGCCAGCAGCCCGGACAGTTCCTATCAGCCCCAGCATTTT

length: 15
D: TRBD1
size: NA
V: TRBV5-6
J: TRBJ1-2
CDR3: CASSPTPGQRYGYTF
DNA: TGTGCCAGCAGCCCCACCCCGGGACAGCGGTATGGCTACACCTTC

length: 15
D: TRBD2
size: NA
V: TRBV4-1
J: TRBJ2-1
CDR3: CASSPSGGVYNEQFF
DNA: TGCGCCAGCAGCCCTAGCGGGGGGGTGTACAATGAGCAGTTCTTC

length: 15
D: TRBD2
size: NA
V: TRBV25-1
J: TRBJ2-7
CDR3: CASSENSGGTYEQYF
DNA: TGTGCCAGCAGTGAAAATAGCGGGGGAACCTACGAGCAGTACTTC

length: 16
D: TRBD2
size: once
V: TRBV5-1
J: TRBJ2-7
CDR3: CASSPSLAGGAYEQYF
DNA: TGCGCCAGCAGCCCTAGCCTAGCGGGGGGAGCCTACGAGCAGTACTTC

length: 14
D: NA
size: NA
V: TRBV19
J: TRBJ1-2
CDR3: CASSSGRDSNGYTF
DNA: TGTGCCAGTAGTTCTGGACGGGATTCTAATGGCTACACCTTC

length: 14
D: NA
size: NA
V: TRBV5-5
J: TRBJ2-7
CDR3: CASSLLDSTGEQYF
DNA: TGTGCCAGCAGCCTTCTTGACAGTACCGGCGAGCAGTACTTC

length: 15
D: TRBD1
size: NA
V: TRBV19
J: TRBJ1-5
CDR3: CASSMRTGFSQPQHF
DNA: TGTGCCAGTAGTATGAGGACAGGGTTCTCTCAGCCCCAGCATTTT

length: 15
D: NA
size: NA
V: TRBV10-3
J: TRBJ1-2
CDR3: CAIRGDRGINYGYTF
DNA: TGTGCCATCAGGGGGGATCGGGGGATTAACTATGGCTACACCTTC

length: 14
D: NA
size: NA
V: TRBV10-2
J: TRBJ2-7
CDR3: CASRSGTGSYEQYF
DNA: TGCGCCAGCAGGTCGGGTACAGGGTCCTACGAGCAGTACTTC

length: 14
D: TRBD1
size: few
V: TRBV10-3
J: TRBJ2-7
CDR3: CAIRSDRDRDEQYF
DNA: TGTGCCATCAGATCGGACAGGGATCGGGACGAGCAGTACTTC

length: 15
D: NA
size: NA
V: TRBV4-3
J: TRBJ1-4
CDR3: CASSREQRFNEKLFF
DNA: TGCGCCAGCAGCCGAGAACAGAGATTCAATGAAAAACTGTTTTTT

length: 17
D: TRBD2
size: few
V: TRBV25-1
J: TRBJ2-3
CDR3: CASSDWGGGTSADTQYF
DNA: TGTGCCAGCAGTGACTGGGGCGGCGGGACTAGCGCAGATACGCAGTATTTT

length: 19
D: NA
size: NA
V: TRBV3-1/TRBV3-2
J: TRBJ2-5
CDR3: CASSFPASRSDLIQETQYF
DNA: TGTGCCAGCAGCTTCCCAGCGAGTCGAAGCGATCTCATACAAGAGACCCAGTACTTC